This T cell receptor beta chain was sequenced for a study of glioma-infiltrating T cells. Amplification of TCR alpha and beta CDR3 regions from RNA used iRepertoire nested multiplex PCR. MiXCR, run by TCRdb on the multiplex PCR reads, gives a single entry per CDR3 protein. The sample has fewer than 500,000 distinct CDR3 sequences, 41% seen once. As regards this clonotype: The junction differs from germline at one of its ends, possibly a read error.

Germline CDR1 MDHEN, CDR2 SYDVKM. The CDR3 is made up of 14 amino acids. This TCR came from a human donor with low-grade glioma or glioblastoma, undergoing nonglioma brain surgery, or in good health (not recorded which). The sequenced sample consisted of glioma tissue, nonneoplastic brain tissue, or PBMCs (not recorded which). The chain employs TRBV28 and TRBJ1-5, with a possible D match to TRBD1 (5 bases). CDR3 amino acids: CASSLTASNQPQDF. The CDR3, as DNA: TGTGCCAGCAGTTTGACAGCTAGCAATCAGCCCCAGGATTTT.